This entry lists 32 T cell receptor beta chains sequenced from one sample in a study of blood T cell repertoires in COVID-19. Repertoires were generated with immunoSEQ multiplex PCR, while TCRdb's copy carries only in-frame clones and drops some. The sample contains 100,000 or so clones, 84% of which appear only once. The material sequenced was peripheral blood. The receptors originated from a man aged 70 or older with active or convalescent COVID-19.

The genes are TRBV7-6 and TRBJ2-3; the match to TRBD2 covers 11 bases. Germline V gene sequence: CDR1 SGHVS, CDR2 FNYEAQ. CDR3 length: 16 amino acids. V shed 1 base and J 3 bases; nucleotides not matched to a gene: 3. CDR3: CASSLGPSGGTDTQYF. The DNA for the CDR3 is TGTGCCAGCAGCTTAGGGCCTAGCGGGGGGACAGATACGCAGTATTTT.

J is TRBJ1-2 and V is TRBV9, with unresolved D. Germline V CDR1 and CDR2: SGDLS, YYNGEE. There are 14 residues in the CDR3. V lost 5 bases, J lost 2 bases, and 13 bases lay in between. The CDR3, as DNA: TGTGCCAGCAGTGCGAACAGCCTAAACTATGGCTACACCTTC. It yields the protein CASSANSLNYGYTF.

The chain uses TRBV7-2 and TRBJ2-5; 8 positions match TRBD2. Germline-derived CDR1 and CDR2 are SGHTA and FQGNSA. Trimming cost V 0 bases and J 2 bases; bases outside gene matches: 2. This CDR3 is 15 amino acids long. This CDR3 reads CASSLAGTSQETQYF. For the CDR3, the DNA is TGTGCCAGCAGCTTAGCCGGGACTAGTCAAGAGACCCAGTACTTC.

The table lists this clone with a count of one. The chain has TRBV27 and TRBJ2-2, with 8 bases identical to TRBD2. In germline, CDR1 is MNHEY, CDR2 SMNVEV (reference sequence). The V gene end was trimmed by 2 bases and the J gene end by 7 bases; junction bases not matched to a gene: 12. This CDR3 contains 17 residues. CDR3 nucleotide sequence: TGTGCCAGCAGTTTAGCGGGGGGCCGCCATTTTGTCGGGGAGCTGTTTTTT. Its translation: CASSLAGGRHFVGELFF.

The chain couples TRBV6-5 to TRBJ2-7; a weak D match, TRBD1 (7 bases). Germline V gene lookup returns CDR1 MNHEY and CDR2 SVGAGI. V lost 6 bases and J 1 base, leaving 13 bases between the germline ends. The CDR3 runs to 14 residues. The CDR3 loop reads CASRKGAGSYEQYF. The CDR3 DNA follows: TGTGCCAGCAGAAAGGGGGCGGGGTCCTACGAGCAGTACTTC.

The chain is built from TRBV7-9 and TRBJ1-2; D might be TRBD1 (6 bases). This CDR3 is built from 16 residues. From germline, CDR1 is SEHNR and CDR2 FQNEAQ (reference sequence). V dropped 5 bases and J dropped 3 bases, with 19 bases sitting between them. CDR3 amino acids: CASSPILGGADYGYTF. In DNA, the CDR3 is TGTGCCAGCAGCCCAATACTGGGGGGGGCTGACTATGGCTACACCTTC.

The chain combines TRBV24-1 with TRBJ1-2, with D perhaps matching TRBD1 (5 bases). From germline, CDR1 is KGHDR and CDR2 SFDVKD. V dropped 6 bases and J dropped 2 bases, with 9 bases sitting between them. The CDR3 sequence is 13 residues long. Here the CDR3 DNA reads TGTGCCACCAGTCGGACAACCAACTATGGCTACACCTTC. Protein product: CATSRTTNYGYTF.

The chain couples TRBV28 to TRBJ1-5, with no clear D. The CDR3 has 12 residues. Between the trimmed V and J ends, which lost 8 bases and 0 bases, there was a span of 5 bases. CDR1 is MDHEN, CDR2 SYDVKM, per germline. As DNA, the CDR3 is TGTGCCAGCCATGTTAGCAATCAGCCCCAGCATTTT. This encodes CASHVSNQPQHF.

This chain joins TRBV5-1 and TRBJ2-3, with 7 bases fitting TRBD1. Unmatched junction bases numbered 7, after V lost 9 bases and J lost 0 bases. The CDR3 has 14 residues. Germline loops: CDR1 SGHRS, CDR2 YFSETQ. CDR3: CATRQGTSTDTQYF. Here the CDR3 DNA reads TGCGCCACCAGACAGGGTACTAGCACAGATACGCAGTATTTT.

For the CDR3, the DNA is TGTGCCAGCAGCTTAAACAGGGGCACAGATACGCAGTATTTT. Its protein product is CASSLNRGTDTQYF. The V call is TRBV11-2, the J call TRBJ2-3; possibly TRBD1 for D (6 bases). Germline V gene data show CDR1 as SGHAT and CDR2 as FQNNGV. Trimming removed 2 bases from V and 1 base from J, with 7 bases in between. The length of the CDR3 is 14 residues.

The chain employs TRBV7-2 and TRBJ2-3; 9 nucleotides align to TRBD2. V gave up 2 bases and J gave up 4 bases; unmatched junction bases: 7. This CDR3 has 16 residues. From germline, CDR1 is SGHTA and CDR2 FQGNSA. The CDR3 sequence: CASSLIGGGVADTQYF. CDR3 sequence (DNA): TGTGCCAGCAGCTTAATCGGCGGGGGGGTAGCAGATACGCAGTATTTT.

CDR3 loop: CASSPLPSPLHF. CDR3 in DNA: TGTGCCAGCAGTCCTCTCCCTTCACCCCTCCACTTT. The chain has TRBV28 and TRBJ1-6, with D unresolved. The CDR3 loop spans 12 amino acids. Between the trimmed V and J ends, which lost 5 bases and 9 bases, there was a span of 8 bases. The germline CDR1 and CDR2 sequences are MDHEN and SYDVKM. Looking up the rest from reference TRBV28 and TRBJ1-6 gives the full variable domain: DVKVTQSSRYLVKRTGEKVFLECVQDMDHENMFWYRQDPGLGLRLIYFSYDVKMKEKGDIPEGYSVSREKKERFSLILESASTNQTSMYLCASSPLPSPLHFGNGTRLTVT.

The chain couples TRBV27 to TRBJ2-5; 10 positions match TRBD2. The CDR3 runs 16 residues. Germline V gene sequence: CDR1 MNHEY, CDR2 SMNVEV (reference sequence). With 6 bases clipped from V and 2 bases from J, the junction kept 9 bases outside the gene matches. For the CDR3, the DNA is TGTGCCAGCAGAGAGGGGGTAGCGGGGGGACAAGAGACCCAGTACTTC. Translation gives CASREGVAGGQETQYF.

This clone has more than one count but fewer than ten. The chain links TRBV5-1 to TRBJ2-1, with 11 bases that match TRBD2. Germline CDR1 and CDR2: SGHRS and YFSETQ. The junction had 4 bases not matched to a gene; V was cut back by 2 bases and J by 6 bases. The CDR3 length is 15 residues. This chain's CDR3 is CASSFGTSGSNEQFF. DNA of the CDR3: TGCGCCAGCAGCTTCGGGACTAGCGGTTCCAATGAGCAGTTCTTC. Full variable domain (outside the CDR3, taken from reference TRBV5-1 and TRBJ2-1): KAGVTQTPRYLIKTRGQQVTLSCSPISGHRSVSWYQQTPGQGLQFLFEYFSETQRNKGNFPGRFSGRQFSNSRSEMNVSTLELGDSALYLCASSFGTSGSNEQFFGPGTRLTVL.

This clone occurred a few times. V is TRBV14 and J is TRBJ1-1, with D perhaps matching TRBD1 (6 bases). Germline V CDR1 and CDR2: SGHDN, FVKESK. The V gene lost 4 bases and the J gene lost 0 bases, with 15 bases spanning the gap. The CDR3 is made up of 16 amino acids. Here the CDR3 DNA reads TGTGCCAGCAGCCTCCCCGGACAGTCCATGAACACTGAAGCTTTCTTT. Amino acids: CASSLPGQSMNTEAFF.

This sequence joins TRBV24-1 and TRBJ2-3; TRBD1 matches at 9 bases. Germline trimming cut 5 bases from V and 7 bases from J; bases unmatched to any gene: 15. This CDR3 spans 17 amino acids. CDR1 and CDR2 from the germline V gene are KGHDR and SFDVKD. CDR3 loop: CATSAVNPGQGGNTQYF. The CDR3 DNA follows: TGTGCCACCAGTGCCGTGAATCCGGGACAGGGTGGAAATACGCAGTATTTT.

CDR3 DNA: TGCAGTGCTAGTTCCGGGACTAGCACAGATACGCAGTATTTT. This encodes CSASSGTSTDTQYF. V is TRBV20-1 and J is TRBJ2-3, with D perhaps matching TRBD2 (6 bases). CDR1 is DFQATT, CDR2 SNEGSKA, per germline (reference sequence). The V end was cut by 3 bases, the J end by 0 bases, with 10 bases between. The CDR3 loop spans 14 amino acids.

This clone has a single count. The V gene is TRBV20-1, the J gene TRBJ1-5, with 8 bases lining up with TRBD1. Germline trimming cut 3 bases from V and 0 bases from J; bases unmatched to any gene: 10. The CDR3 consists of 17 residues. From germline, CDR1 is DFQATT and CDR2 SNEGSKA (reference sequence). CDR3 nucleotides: TGCAGTGCTAGTCGGACGGACAGGGCTAGTAGCAATCAGCCCCAGCATTTT. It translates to CSASRTDRASSNQPQHF.

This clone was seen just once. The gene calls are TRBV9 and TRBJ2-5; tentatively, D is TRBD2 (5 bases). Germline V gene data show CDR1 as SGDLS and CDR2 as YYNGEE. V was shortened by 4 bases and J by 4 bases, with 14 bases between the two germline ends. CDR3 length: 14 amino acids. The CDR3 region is CASSPTPAGETQYF. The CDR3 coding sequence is TGTGCCAGCAGCCCAACCCCGGCGGGAGAGACCCAGTACTTC.

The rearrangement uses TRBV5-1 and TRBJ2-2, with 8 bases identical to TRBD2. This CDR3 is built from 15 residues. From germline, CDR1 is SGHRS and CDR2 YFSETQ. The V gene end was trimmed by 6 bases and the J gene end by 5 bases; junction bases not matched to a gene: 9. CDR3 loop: CASNIERGLTGELFF. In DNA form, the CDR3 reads TGCGCCAGCAACATAGAGCGGGGGTTAACCGGGGAGCTGTTTTTT. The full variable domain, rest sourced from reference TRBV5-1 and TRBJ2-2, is KAGVTQTPRYLIKTRGQQVTLSCSPISGHRSVSWYQQTPGQGLQFLFEYFSETQRNKGNFPGRFSGRQFSNSRSEMNVSTLELGDSALYLCASNIERGLTGELFFGEGSRLTVL.

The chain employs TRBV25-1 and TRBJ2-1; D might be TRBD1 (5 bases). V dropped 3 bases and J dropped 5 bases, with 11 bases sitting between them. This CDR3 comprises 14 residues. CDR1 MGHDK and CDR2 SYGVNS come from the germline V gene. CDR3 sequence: CASSDWQGDNEQFF. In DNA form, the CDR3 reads TGTGCCAGCAGTGACTGGCAGGGCGACAATGAGCAGTTCTTC.

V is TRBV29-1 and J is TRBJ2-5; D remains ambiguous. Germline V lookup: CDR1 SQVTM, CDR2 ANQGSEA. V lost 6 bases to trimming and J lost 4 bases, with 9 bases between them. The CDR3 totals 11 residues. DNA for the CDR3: TGCAGCGTCCTCTTGGCAGAGACCCAGTACTTC. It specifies CSVLLAETQYF.

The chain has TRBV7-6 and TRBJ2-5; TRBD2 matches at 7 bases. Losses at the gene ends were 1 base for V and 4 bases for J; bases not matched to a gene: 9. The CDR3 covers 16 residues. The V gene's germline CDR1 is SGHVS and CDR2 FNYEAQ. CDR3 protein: CASSLGPATSAETQYF. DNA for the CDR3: TGTGCCAGCAGCTTAGGCCCTGCCACTAGCGCAGAGACCCAGTACTTC.

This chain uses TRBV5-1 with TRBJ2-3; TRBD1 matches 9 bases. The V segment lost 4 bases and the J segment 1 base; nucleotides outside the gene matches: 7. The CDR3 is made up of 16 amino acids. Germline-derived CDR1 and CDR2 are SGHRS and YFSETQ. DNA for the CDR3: TGCGCCAGCAGCACATGGGACAGGGCCGGCACAGATACGCAGTATTTT. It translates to CASSTWDRAGTDTQYF. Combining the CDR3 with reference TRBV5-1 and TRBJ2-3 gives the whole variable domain KAGVTQTPRYLIKTRGQQVTLSCSPISGHRSVSWYQQTPGQGLQFLFEYFSETQRNKGNFPGRFSGRQFSNSRSEMNVSTLELGDSALYLCASSTWDRAGTDTQYFGPGTRLTVL.

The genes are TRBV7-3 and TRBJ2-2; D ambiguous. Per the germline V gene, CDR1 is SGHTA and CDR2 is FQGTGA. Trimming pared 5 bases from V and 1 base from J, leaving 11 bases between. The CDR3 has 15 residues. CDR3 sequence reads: CASSLTQKNTGELFF. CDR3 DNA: TGTGCCAGCAGCCTTACCCAGAAGAACACCGGGGAGCTGTTTTTT.

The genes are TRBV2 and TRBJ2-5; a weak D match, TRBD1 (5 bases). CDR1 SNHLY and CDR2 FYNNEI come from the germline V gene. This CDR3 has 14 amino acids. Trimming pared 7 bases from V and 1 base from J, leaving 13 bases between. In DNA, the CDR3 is TGTGCCAGCAACGAAAGGGGAAGCCAAGAGACCCAGTACTTC. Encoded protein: CASNERGSQETQYF.

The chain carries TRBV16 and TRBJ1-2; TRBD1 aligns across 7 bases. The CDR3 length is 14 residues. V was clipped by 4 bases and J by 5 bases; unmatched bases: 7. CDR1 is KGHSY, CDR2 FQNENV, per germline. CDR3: CASSPGGSPYGYTF. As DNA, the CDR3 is TGTGCCAGCAGCCCAGGGGGGAGTCCGTATGGCTACACCTTC.

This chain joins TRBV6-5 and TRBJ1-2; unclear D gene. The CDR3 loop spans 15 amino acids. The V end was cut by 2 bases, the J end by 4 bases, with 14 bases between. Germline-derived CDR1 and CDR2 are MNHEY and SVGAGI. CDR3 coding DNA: TGTGCCAGCAGTTACGGGCTCGGGGATGCCTATGGCTACACCTTC. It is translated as CASSYGLGDAYGYTF.

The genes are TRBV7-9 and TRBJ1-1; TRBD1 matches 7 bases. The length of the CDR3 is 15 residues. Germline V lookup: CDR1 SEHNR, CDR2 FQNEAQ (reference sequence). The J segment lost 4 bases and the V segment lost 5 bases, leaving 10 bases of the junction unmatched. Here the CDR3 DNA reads TGTGCCAGCAGCAGGAACCCCCAGGGGGGCACTGAAGCTTTCTTT. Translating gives CASSRNPQGGTEAFF.

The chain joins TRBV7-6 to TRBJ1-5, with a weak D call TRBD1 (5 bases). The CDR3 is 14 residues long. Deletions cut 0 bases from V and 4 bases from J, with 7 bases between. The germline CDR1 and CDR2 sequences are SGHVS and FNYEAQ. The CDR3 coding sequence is TGTGCCAGCAGCTTAGCTCGGGGGAATCAGCCCCAGCATTTT. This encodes CASSLARGNQPQHF.

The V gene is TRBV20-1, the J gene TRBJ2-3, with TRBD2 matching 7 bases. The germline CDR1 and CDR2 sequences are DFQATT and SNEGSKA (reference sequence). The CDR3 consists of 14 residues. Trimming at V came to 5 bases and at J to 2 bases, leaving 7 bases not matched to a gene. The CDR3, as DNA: TGCAGTGCTTGTGACAGCGGGGACACAGATACGCAGTATTTT. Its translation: CSACDSGDTDTQYF.

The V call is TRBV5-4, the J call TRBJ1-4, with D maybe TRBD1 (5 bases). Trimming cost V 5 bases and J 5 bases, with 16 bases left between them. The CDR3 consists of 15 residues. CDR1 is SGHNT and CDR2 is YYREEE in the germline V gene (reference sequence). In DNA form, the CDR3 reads TGTGCCAGCAGTTATGGACTACAGGTAAATGAAAAACTGTTTTTT. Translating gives CASSYGLQVNEKLFF. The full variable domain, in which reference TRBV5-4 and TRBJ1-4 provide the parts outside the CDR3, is ETGVTQSPTHLIKTRGQQVTLRCSSQSGHNTVSWYQQALGQGPQFIFQYYREEENGRGNFPPRFSGLQFPNYSSELNVNALELDDSALYLCASSYGLQVNEKLFFGSGTQLSVL.